This TCR beta chain was documented in a study of vaccination effects on CD4 cells after COVID-19. In the ViraFEST assay, antigen-specific CD4+ clonotypes were identified by expansion after peptide-pool stimulation. Researchers isolated CD4+ T cells once about 11 days of culture had elapsed. The individual was infected with SARS-CoV-2 between March and December 2020, as confirmed by PCR. Sequenced by immunoSEQ multiplex PCR; TCRdb stores in-frame clones only, minus some. The top ten clones hold 5% to 6% of a sample with roughly 73,000 clones, more than 65% of them seen once. The CDR3 totals 15 residues. Trimming removed 1 base at V and 4 bases at J, with 14 bases between. CDR1 is SGHTS, CDR2 YDEGEE, per germline. This clone has more than one count but fewer than ten. The antigen is undetermined.

This TCR came from a human donor who had a prior SARS-CoV-2 infection. The specimen was CD4+ T cells from PBMCs cultured with HIV peptides, collected before COVID-19 vaccination. Described subset: HIV-1 Nef peptide pool negative control/reference culture. The chain employs TRBV5-8 and TRBJ1-2; no firm D call. The CDR3 nucleotides are TGTGCCAGCAGCTTGTCAGGCCCTTCTACCTATGGCTACACCTTC. It translates to CASSLSGPSTYGYTF.